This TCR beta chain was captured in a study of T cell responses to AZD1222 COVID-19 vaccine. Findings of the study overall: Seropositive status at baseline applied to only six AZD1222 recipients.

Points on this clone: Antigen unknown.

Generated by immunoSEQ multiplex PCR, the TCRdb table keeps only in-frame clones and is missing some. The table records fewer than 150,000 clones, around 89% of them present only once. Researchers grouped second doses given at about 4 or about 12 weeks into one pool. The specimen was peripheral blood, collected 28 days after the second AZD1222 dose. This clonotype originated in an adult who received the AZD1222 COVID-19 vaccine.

DNA of the CDR3: TGTGCCAGCAGCTTTACAGGGGACCGCACAGATACGCAGTATTTT. Translated, it gives CASSFTGDRTDTQYF. J is TRBJ2-3 and V is TRBV11-3; 7 nucleotides match TRBD1. The CDR3 covers 15 residues. The junction had 4 bases not matched to a gene; V was cut back by 3 bases and J by 1 base. Germline V lookup: CDR1 SGHNT, CDR2 YENEEA.